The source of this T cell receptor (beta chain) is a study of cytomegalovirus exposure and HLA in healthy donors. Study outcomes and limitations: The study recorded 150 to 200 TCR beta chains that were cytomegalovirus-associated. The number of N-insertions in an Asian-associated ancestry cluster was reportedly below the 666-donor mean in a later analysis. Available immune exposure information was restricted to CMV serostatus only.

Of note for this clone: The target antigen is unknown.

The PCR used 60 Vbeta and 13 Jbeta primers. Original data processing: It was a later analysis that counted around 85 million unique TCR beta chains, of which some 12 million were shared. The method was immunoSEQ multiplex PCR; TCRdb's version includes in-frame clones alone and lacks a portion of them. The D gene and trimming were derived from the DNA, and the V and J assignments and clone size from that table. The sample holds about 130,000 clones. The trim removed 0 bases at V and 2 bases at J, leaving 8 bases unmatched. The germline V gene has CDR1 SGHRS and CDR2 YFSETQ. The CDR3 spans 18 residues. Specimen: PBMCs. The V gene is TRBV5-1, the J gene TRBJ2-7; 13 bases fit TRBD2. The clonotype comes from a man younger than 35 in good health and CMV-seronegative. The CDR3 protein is CASSLGTVGTSGTYEQYF. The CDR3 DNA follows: TGCGCCAGCAGCTTGGGGACAGTCGGGACTAGCGGGACCTACGAGCAGTACTTC. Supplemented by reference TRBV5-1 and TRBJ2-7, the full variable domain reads KAGVTQTPRYLIKTRGQQVTLSCSPISGHRSVSWYQQTPGQGLQFLFEYFSETQRNKGNFPGRFSGRQFSNSRSEMNVSTLELGDSALYLCASSLGTVGTSGTYEQYFGPGTRLTVT.